This TCR beta chain came from a study of blood T cell repertoires in COVID-19. This clone was seen a single time. Seattle's enrolled individuals joined amid active infection and were then monitored longitudinally. Sequencing was performed with immunoSEQ multiplex PCR; in TCRdb, only in-frame clones are kept and a portion is missing. The table shows about 180,000 clones, with around 80% occurring only once. V was cut by 10 bases and J by 2 bases, with 9 bases left in between. CDR3 length: 12 residues. CDR1 and CDR2 (germline): ENHRY, SYGVKD. The source of this sequence is a woman older than 75 with COVID-19, enrolled during active disease. The V and J genes are TRBV10-3 and TRBJ2-1; D remains unclear. Sequenced sample: peripheral blood. Here the CDR3 reads CATSVPYNEQFF. The CDR3 DNA reads as TGTGCCACCTCGGTACCCTACAATGAGCAGTTCTTC.